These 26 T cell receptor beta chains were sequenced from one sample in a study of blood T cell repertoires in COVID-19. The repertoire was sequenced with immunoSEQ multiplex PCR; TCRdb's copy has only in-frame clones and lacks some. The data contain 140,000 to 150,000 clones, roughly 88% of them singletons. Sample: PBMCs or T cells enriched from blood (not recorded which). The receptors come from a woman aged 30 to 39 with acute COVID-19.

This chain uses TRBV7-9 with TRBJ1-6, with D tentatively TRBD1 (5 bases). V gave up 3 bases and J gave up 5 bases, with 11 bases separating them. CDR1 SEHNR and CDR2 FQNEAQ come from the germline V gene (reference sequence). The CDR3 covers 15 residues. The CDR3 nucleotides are TGTGCCAGCAGCTTTCAGGGAATTGATAATTCACCCCTCCACTTT. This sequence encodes CASSFQGIDNSPLHF.

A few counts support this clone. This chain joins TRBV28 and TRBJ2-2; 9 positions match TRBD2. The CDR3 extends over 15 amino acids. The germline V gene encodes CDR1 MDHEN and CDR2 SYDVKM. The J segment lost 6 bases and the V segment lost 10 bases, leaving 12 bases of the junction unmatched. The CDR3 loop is CAIKGGRVTAGELFF. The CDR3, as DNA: TGTGCCATCAAGGGCGGGAGGGTGACGGCCGGGGAGCTGTTTTTT.

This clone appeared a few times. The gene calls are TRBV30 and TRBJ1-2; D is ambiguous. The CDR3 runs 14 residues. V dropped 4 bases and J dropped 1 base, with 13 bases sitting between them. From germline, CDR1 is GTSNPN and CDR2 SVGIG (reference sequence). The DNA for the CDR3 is TGTGCCTGGACCCGATCACCTAATAACTATGGCTACACCTTC. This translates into CAWTRSPNNYGYTF.

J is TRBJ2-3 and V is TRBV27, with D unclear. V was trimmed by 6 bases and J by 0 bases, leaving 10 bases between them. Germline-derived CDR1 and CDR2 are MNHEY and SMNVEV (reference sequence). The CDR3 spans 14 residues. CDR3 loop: CASSRLGSTDTQYF. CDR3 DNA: TGTGCCAGCAGCCGCCTCGGTAGCACAGATACGCAGTATTTT.

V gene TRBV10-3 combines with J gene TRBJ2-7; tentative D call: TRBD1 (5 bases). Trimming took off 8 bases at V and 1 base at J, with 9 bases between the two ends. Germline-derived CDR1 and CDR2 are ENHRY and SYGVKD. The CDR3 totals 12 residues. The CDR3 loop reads CAILGDSYEQYF. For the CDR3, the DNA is TGTGCCATCTTAGGGGATTCCTACGAGCAGTACTTC.

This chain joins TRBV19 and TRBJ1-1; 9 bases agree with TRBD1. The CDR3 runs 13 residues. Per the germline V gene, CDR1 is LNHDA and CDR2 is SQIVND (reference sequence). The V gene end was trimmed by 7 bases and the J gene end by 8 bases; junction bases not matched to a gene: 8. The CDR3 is CASTGRDRAEAFF. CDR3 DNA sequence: TGTGCCAGTACGGGACGGGACAGGGCCGAAGCTTTCTTT.

CDR3 loop: CASSSRDKLSPLHF. The CDR3 DNA sequence: TGTGCCAGCAGCTCCCGGGACAAGTTGTCACCCCTCCACTTT. The V call is TRBV7-6, the J call TRBJ1-6; possible D gene TRBD1, 6 bases. V dropped 4 bases and J dropped 10 bases, with 14 bases sitting between them. This CDR3 contains 14 residues. Germline CDR1 SGHVS, CDR2 FNYEAQ.

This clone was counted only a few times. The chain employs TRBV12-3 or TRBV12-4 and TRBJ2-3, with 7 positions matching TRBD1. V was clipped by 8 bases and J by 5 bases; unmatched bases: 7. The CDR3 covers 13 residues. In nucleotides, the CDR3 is TGTGCCAGCTCACAGGGGTTTAGAGATACGCAGTATTTT. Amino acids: CASSQGFRDTQYF.

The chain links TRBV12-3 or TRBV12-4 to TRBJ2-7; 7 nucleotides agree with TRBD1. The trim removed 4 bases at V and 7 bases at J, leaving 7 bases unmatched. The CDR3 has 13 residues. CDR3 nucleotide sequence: TGTGCCAGCAGTTCGGGGACAGCCTTGGAGCAGTACTTC. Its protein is CASSSGTALEQYF.

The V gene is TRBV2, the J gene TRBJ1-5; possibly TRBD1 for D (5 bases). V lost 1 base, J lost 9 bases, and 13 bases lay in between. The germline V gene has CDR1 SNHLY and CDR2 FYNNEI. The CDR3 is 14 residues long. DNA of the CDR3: TGTGCCAGCAGTGAAGGACAGAATTTAAGGCCCCAGCATTTT. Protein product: CASSEGQNLRPQHF. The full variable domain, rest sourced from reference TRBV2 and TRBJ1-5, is EPEVTQTPSHQVTQMGQEVILRCVPISNHLYFYWYRQILGQKVEFLVSFYNNEISEKSEIFDDQFSVERPDGSNFTLKIRSTKLEDSAMYFCASSEGQNLRPQHFGDGTRLSIL.

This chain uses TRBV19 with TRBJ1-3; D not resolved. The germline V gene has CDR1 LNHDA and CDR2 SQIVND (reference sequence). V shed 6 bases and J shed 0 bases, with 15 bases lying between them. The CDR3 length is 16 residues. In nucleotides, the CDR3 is TGTGCCAGTAGCGGATCCGGCACGGGCTCTGGAAACACCATATATTTT. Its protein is CASSGSGTGSGNTIYF.

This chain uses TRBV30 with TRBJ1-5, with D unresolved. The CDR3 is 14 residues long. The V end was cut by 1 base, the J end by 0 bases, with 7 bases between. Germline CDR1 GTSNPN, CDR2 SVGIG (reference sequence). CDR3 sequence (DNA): TGTGCCTGGAGTGAGGCGGATAGCAATCAGCCCCAGCATTTT. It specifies CAWSEADSNQPQHF.

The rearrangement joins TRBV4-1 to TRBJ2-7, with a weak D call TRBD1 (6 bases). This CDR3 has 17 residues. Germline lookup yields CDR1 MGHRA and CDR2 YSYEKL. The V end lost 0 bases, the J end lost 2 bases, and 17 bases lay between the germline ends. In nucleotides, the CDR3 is TGCGCCAGCAGCCAAGATAGGTGGACAGTACCTACCTACGAGCAGTACTTC. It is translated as CASSQDRWTVPTYEQYF.

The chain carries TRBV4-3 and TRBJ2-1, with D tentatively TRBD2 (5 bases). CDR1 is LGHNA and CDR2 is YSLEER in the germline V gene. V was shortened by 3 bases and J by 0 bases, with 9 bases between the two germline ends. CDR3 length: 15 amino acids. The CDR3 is CASSQEVSSYNEQFF. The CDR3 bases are TGCGCCAGCAGCCAGGAGGTCAGCTCCTACAATGAGCAGTTCTTC.

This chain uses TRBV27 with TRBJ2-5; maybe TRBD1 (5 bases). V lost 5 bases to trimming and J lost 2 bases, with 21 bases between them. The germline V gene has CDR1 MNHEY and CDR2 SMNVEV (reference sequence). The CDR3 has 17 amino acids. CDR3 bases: TGTGCCAGCAGTCCAAGGGCAGGGCCCGACCTACAAGAGACCCAGTACTTC. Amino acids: CASSPRAGPDLQETQYF.

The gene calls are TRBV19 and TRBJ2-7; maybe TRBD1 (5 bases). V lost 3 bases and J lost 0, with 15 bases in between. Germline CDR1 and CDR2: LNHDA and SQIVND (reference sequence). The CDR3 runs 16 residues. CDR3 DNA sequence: TGTGCCAGTAGTATCGGTCAGGGCCTCACCTCCTACGAGCAGTACTTC. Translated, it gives CASSIGQGLTSYEQYF.

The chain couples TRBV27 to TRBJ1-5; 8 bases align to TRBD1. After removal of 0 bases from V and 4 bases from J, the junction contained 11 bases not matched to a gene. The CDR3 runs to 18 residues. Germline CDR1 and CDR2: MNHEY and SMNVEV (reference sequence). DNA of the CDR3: TGTGCCAGCAGTTTATCCCGGCCGACACAGGGGGGGAATCAGCCCCAGCATTTT. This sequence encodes CASSLSRPTQGGNQPQHF.

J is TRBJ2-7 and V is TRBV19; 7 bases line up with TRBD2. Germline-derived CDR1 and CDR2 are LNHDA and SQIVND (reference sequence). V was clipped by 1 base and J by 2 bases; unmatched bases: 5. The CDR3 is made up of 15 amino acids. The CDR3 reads CASSIVSGPTYEQYF. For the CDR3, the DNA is TGTGCCAGTAGTATAGTTAGCGGGCCCACCTACGAGCAGTACTTC.

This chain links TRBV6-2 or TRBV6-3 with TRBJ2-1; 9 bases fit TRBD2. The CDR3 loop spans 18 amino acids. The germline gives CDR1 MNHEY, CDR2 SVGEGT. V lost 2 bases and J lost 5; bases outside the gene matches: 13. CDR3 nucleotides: TGTGCCAGCAGTTACCCAGAATTTAGCGGGAGCTACGACAATGAGCAGTTCTTC. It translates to CASSYPEFSGSYDNEQFF.

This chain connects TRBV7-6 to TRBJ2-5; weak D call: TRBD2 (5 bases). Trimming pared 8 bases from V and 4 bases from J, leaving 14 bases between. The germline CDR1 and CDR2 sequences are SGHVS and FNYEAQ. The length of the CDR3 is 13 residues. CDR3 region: CASGNLGRETQYF. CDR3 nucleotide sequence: TGTGCCAGCGGAAATCTGGGGAGAGAGACCCAGTACTTC.

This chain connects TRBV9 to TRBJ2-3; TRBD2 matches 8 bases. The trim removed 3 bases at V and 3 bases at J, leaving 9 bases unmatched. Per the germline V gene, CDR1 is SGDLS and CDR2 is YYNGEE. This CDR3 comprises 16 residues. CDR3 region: CASSAAGVGGTDTQYF. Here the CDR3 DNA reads TGTGCCAGCAGCGCAGCGGGAGTAGGGGGGACAGATACGCAGTATTTT.

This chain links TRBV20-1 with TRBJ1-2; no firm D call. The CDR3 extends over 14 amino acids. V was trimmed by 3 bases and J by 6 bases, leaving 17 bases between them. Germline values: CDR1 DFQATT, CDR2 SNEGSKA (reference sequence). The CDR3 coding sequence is TGCAGTGCTAGTTCTCCATATGATAGCCATGGCTACACCTTC. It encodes CSASSPYDSHGYTF.

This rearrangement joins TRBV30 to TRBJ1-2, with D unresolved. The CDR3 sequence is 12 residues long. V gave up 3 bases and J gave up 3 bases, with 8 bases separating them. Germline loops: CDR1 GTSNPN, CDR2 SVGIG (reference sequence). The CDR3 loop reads CAWSNSDYGYTF. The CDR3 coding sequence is TGTGCCTGGAGCAATTCGGACTATGGCTACACCTTC.

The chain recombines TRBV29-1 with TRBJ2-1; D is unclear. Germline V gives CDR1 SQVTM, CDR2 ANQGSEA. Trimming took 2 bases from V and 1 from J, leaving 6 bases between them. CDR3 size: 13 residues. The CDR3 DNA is TGCAGCGTTGAACCAGGTTCCTACAATGAGCAGTTCTTC. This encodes CSVEPGSYNEQFF.

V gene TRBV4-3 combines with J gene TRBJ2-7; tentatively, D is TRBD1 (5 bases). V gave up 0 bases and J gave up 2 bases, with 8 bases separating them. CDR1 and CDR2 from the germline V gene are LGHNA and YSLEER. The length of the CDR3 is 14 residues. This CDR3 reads CASSQEVQAYEQYF. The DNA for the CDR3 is TGCGCCAGCAGCCAAGAAGTACAGGCCTACGAGCAGTACTTC.

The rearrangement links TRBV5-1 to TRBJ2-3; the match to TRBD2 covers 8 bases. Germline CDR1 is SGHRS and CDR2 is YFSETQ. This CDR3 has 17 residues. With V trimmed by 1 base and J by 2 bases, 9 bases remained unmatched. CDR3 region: CASSLPPGGSDTDTQYF. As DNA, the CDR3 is TGCGCCAGCAGCTTGCCGCCGGGAGGGTCGGACACAGATACGCAGTATTTT.